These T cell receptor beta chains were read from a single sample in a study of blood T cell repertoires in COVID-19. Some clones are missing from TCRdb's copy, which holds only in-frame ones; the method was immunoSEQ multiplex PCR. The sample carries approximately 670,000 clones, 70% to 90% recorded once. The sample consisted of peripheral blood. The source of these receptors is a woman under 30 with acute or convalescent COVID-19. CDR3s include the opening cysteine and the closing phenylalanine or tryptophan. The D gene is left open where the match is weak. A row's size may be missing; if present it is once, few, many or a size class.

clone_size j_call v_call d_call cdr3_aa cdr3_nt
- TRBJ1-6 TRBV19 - CASRVMGAWTYNSPLHF TGTGCCAGTAGGGTTATGGGGGCTTGGACCTATAATTCACCCCTCCACTTT
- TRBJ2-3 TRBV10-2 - CASNNLGGTDTQYF TGCGCCAGCAATAACCTCGGGGGCACAGATACGCAGTATTTT
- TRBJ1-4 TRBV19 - CASSHRERDEKLFF TGTGCCAGTAGTCACCGGGAGCGGGATGAAAAACTGTTTTTT
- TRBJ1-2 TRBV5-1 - CASSLTVGAGVHGYTF TGCGCCAGCAGCTTAACGGTCGGGGCAGGGGTGCATGGCTACACCTTC
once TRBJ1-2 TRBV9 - CASSVDRASGGYTF TGTGCCAGCAGCGTAGACAGGGCGTCCGGGGGCTACACCTTC
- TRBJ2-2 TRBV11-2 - CASSLLNQGLTGELFF TGTGCCAGCAGCTTACTAAATCAGGGCCTGACCGGGGAGCTGTTTTTT
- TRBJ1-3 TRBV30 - CAWSRSGALSGNTIYF TGTGCCTGGAGTAGGTCAGGGGCCCTCTCTGGAAACACCATATATTTT
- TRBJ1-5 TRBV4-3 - CASSQDGGNRQPQHF TGCGCCAGCAGCCAAGACGGAGGGAATCGGCAGCCCCAGCATTTT
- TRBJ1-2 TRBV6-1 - CASSEILDMPFYGYTF TGTGCCAGCAGTGAAATACTGGACATGCCATTCTATGGCTACACCTTC
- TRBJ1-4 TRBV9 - CASSLLSTNEKLFF TGTGCCAGCAGCCTCCTGTCAACTAATGAAAAACTGTTTTTT
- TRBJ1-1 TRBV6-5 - CATPGHQNTEAFF TGTGCCACCCCGGGACACCAGAACACTGAAGCTTTCTTT
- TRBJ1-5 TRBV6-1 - CASSDAVRQPQHF TGTGCCAGCAGTGATGCGGTGCGGCAGCCCCAGCATTTT